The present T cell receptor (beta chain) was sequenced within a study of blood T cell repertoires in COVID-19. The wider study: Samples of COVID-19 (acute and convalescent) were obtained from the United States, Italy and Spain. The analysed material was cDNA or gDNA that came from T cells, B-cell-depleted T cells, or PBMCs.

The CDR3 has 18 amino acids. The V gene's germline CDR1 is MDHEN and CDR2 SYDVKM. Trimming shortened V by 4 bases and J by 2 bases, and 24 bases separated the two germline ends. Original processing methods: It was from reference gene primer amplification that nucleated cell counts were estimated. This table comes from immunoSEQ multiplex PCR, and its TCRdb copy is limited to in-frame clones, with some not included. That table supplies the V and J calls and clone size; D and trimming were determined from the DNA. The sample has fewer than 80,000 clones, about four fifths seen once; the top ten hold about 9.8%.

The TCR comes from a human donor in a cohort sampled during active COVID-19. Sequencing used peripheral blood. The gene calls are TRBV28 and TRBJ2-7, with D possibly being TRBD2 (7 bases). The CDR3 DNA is TGTGCCAGCAGTTACCACGATGGCGGGGGCCGAGCCACCTACGAGCAGTACTTC. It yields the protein CASSYHDGGGRATYEQYF.